The 19 T cell receptor beta chains given below trace back to one sample, sequenced in a study of CD8 T cells in ankylosing spondylitis. Using its own MiXCR run on the 5' RACE reads, TCRdb lists one record per CDR3 protein. This table has some 220,000 distinct CDR3 sequences, about 10% appearing once. The sequenced sample was blood, either unsorted or a sorted T cell fraction (not recorded which). These receptors all stem from a male donor with ankylosing spondylitis or in good health (not recorded which).

This clonotype was seen at least ten times. This chain links TRBV10-3 with TRBJ1-2; D unclear. V was clipped by 3 bases and J by 7 bases, with 6 bases between them. This CDR3 contains 11 residues. CDR1 and CDR2 from the germline V gene are ENHRY and SYGVKD. This CDR3 reads CAISELGGYTF. DNA of the CDR3: TGTGCCATCAGTGAACTAGGTGGCTACACCTTC.

This clonotype was seen more than once but under ten times. The chain employs TRBV12-3 or TRBV12-4 and TRBJ2-3; the match to TRBD2 covers 7 bases. The CDR3 has 16 residues. Germline trimming cut 6 bases from V and 1 base from J; bases unmatched to any gene: 10. The CDR3 here is CASRPMGGGGTDTQYF. CDR3 sequence (DNA): TGTGCCAGCAGACCGATGGGCGGGGGAGGCACAGATACGCAGTATTTT.

This clonotype was found many times. The chain combines TRBV5-1 with TRBJ1-2; TRBD1 matches 8 bases. The CDR3 extends over 14 amino acids. The trim removed 2 bases at V and 6 bases at J, leaving 6 bases unmatched. Per germline, CDR1 SGHRS and CDR2 YFSETQ. Written as DNA, the CDR3 is TGCGCCAGCAGCTTTTCCCCGACAGGGGATGGCTACACCTTC. It encodes CASSFSPTGDGYTF.

This clonotype was counted ten times or more. The chain recombines TRBV7-2 with TRBJ1-1; maybe TRBD1 (5 bases). CDR1 is SGHTA and CDR2 is FQGNSA in the germline V gene. V was pared by 2 bases and J by 4 bases, with 17 bases between. CDR3 length: 16 residues. CDR3 sequence reads: CASSLRLLTGGTEAFF. The CDR3 DNA follows: TGTGCCAGCAGCTTACGTCTTCTGACGGGGGGCACTGAAGCTTTCTTT.

This clonotype was observed many times. J is TRBJ1-4 and V is TRBV7-9; weak D call: TRBD1 (6 bases). The germline CDR1 and CDR2 sequences are SEHNR and FQNEAQ (reference sequence). The CDR3 has 14 residues. V was trimmed by 5 bases and J by 8 bases, leaving 15 bases between them. The CDR3 here is CASSVRDTSEKLFF. CDR3 nucleotides: TGTGCCAGCAGCGTCCGGGACACCAGCGAAAAACTGTTTTTT.

This clonotype has a count of ten or more. V gene TRBV6-5 combines with J gene TRBJ1-5, with a weak D call TRBD1 (5 bases). Trimming took off 6 bases at V and 2 bases at J, with 35 bases between the two ends. Germline V CDR1 and CDR2: MNHEY, SVGAGI. CDR3 length equals 22 residues. CDR3 DNA: TGTGCCAGCAGGGCTACTCGGACAAACGAGCCTCTATGGGACGGTGGCAATCAGCCCCAGCATTTT. Its protein product is CASRATRTNEPLWDGGNQPQHF.

This clonotype appeared many times. CDR3 in amino acids: CASTPGQFHYGYTF. The CDR3 nucleotides are TGTGCCAGCACGCCGGGGCAGTTTCACTATGGCTACACCTTC. This chain joins TRBV28 and TRBJ1-2, with D tentatively TRBD1 (5 bases). The length of the CDR3 is 14 residues. Germline-derived CDR1 and CDR2 are MDHEN and SYDVKM. Trimming left V 7 bases short and J 3 bases short, with 15 bases between.

Ten or more counts support this clonotype. This chain joins TRBV20-1 and TRBJ2-3; D might be TRBD1 or TRBD2, each matching 5 bases. The length of the CDR3 is 13 residues. V was clipped by 5 bases and J by 5 bases, with 14 bases between them. Germline V gene sequence: CDR1 DFQATT, CDR2 SNEGSKA (reference sequence). This chain's CDR3 is CSAVGPAGDTQYF. As DNA, the CDR3 is TGCAGTGCTGTGGGACCGGCGGGAGATACGCAGTATTTT.

At least ten counts were recorded for this clonotype. The CDR3 reads CAWTRGHPNEQFF. The CDR3 DNA reads TGTGCCTGGACCCGCGGGCACCCCAATGAGCAGTTCTTC. The rearrangement uses TRBV30 and TRBJ2-1; tentatively, D is TRBD2 (5 bases). The germline V gene encodes CDR1 GTSNPN and CDR2 SVGIG (reference sequence). V lost 4 bases to trimming and J lost 6 bases, with 13 bases between them. The CDR3 runs 13 residues.

The table lists this clonotype with many counts. The CDR3 protein is CASRQGAIGNEQFF. The CDR3 DNA reads TGTGCCAGCAGACAGGGGGCGATCGGCAATGAGCAGTTCTTC. The chain recombines TRBV6-1 with TRBJ2-1, with 9 bases matching TRBD1. The V and J ends lost 6 bases and 6 bases, in that order; junction bases with no gene match: 6. Germline lookup yields CDR1 MNHNS and CDR2 SASEGT. There are 14 residues in the CDR3.

This clonotype was seen a handful of times. The rearrangement joins TRBV7-9 to TRBJ2-2; D not certain. There are 15 residues in the CDR3. Per the germline V gene, CDR1 is SEHNR and CDR2 is FQNEAQ (reference sequence). Trimming took off 5 bases at V and 7 bases at J, with 17 bases between the two ends. The CDR3 sequence: CASSVRVTSGGELFF. CDR3 sequence (DNA): TGTGCCAGCAGCGTCCGGGTCACCTCCGGCGGGGAGCTGTTTTTT.

This clonotype occurred many times. The chain employs TRBV29-1 and TRBJ2-3; D uncertain. The germline V and J ends were trimmed by 0 bases and 4 bases, with 5 bases remaining between them. The CDR3 consists of 12 residues. The germline V gene has CDR1 SQVTM and CDR2 ANQGSEA. The CDR3 coding sequence is TGCAGCGTTGAAGATCGGGCAGATACGCAGTATTTT. Translated, it gives CSVEDRADTQYF.

This clonotype came up many times. The J gene is TRBJ2-3, the V gene TRBV10-3, with D unclear. CDR1 is ENHRY, CDR2 SYGVKD, per germline. The V end lost 5 bases, the J end lost 0 bases, and 15 bases lay between the germline ends. The CDR3 runs to 16 residues. This CDR3 is CAISNSRTYSTDTQYF. CDR3 coding DNA: TGTGCCATCAGTAACTCTAGGACGTACAGCACAGATACGCAGTATTTT.

This clonotype was observed many times. V is TRBV29-1 and J is TRBJ2-7; the D is unclear. The CDR3 loop spans 14 amino acids. Germline V gene data show CDR1 as SQVTM and CDR2 as ANQGSEA. The ends were cut back, 4 bases at V and 2 bases at J, with 15 bases in the middle. The CDR3 DNA sequence: TGCAGCGTTGCCTCCGCAGTCGGTACCTACGAGCAGTACTTC. Protein sequence: CSVASAVGTYEQYF.

The J gene is TRBJ2-1, the V gene TRBV29-1, with D perhaps TRBD2 (6 bases). This CDR3 contains 17 residues. V lost 6 bases and J lost 8, with 29 bases in between. Germline V gene data show CDR1 as SQVTM and CDR2 as ANQGSEA. The CDR3 loop reads CSVLGGLMGEDWDEQFF. The DNA of the CDR3 is TGCAGCGTCCTGGGGGGTTTGATGGGGGAGGATTGGGATGAGCAGTTCTTC.

Many counts were recorded for this clonotype. The chain uses TRBV5-1 and TRBJ2-1; tentatively, D is TRBD1 (5 bases). The CDR3 loop spans 14 amino acids. V was cut by 3 bases and J by 4 bases, with 11 bases left in between. Germline V gives CDR1 SGHRS, CDR2 YFSETQ. The CDR3 bases are TGCGCCAGCAGCTCCGACAGCTGGTACAATGAGCAGTTCTTC. Protein: CASSSDSWYNEQFF.

The table lists this clonotype with many counts. The chain carries TRBV6-1 and TRBJ2-2; 8 nucleotides align to TRBD1. Germline V gives CDR1 MNHNS, CDR2 SASEGT. Unmatched junction bases numbered 6, after V lost 7 bases and J lost 5 bases. This CDR3 is 14 amino acids long. The CDR3 protein is CASTKDRGTGELFF. The DNA of the CDR3 is TGTGCCAGCACCAAAGACAGGGGAACCGGGGAGCTGTTTTTT.

This chain uses TRBV7-9 with TRBJ1-1; D gene ambiguous. The CDR3 is made up of 13 amino acids. In germline, CDR1 is SEHNR, CDR2 FQNEAQ (reference sequence). Trimming removed 6 bases from V and 5 bases from J, with 13 bases in between. The CDR3: CASSGLGRTEAFF. CDR3 sequence (DNA): TGTGCCAGCAGTGGACTGGGGAGAACTGAAGCTTTCTTT.

This clonotype was seen repeatedly, ten times or more. The rearrangement uses TRBV10-3 and TRBJ2-3; D is unresolved. The CDR3 has 14 residues. Germline V gene data show CDR1 as ENHRY and CDR2 as SYGVKD. V dropped 2 bases and J dropped 2 bases, with 8 bases sitting between them. The CDR3 bases are TGTGCCATCAGTGAGCCGGAGAACACAGATACGCAGTATTTT. This encodes CAISEPENTDTQYF.